One sample yielded the 31 T cell receptor beta chains listed below, sequenced in a study of T cell responses to AZD1222 COVID-19 vaccine. Here immunoSEQ multiplex PCR was the method, and the copy in TCRdb shows in-frame clones only, minus some. The sample includes 100,000 to 150,000 clones, roughly nine tenths of them seen just once. The material was peripheral blood, obtained on day 0 of AZD1222 vaccination. These receptors came from an adult in good health.

The J gene is TRBJ1-2, the V gene TRBV5-6, with a possible D match to TRBD1 (5 bases). V was pared by 4 bases and J by 4 bases, with 17 bases between. CDR3 length: 15 amino acids. Germline lookup yields CDR1 SGHDT and CDR2 YYEEEE. The CDR3 here is CASSVVQGRRYGYTF. CDR3 DNA sequence: TGTGCCAGCAGCGTAGTCCAGGGTAGACGCTATGGCTACACCTTC.

This clone was detected a few times. The J gene is TRBJ1-2, the V gene TRBV14, with 10 bases lining up with TRBD1. The V gene's germline CDR1 is SGHDN and CDR2 FVKESK. The CDR3 consists of 15 residues. V was pared by 0 bases and J by 8 bases, with 6 bases of the junction left unmatched. CDR3 sequence: CASSQDIGDRGGYTF. The CDR3 DNA is TGTGCCAGCAGCCAAGATATCGGGGACAGGGGCGGCTACACCTTC.

This chain connects TRBV6-4 to TRBJ1-1, with D unclear. Deletions cut 1 base from V and 1 base from J, with 7 bases between. The germline V gene encodes CDR1 MRHNA and CDR2 SNTAGT. There are 14 residues in the CDR3. In nucleotides, the CDR3 is TGTGCCAGCAGTGACTACCCCAAGAACACTGAAGCTTTCTTT. Amino acids: CASSDYPKNTEAFF.

The chain links TRBV2 to TRBJ1-1, with 8 bases aligning to TRBD1. With 5 bases clipped from V and 4 bases from J, the junction kept 9 bases outside the gene matches. CDR1 is SNHLY and CDR2 is FYNNEI in the germline V gene. The CDR3 length is 15 residues. Here the CDR3 DNA reads TGTGCCAGCAGTTTAGACAGGGGAGCAGGCACTGAAGCTTTCTTT. It translates to CASSLDRGAGTEAFF.

The rearrangement uses TRBV19 and TRBJ1-3; D not certain. CDR3 length equals 14 residues. The V gene lost 6 bases and the J gene lost 8 bases, with 17 bases spanning the gap. Per the germline V gene, CDR1 is LNHDA and CDR2 is SQIVND (reference sequence). CDR3 in DNA: TGTGCCAGTAGCGTCCGACGATTGGAGGACACCATATATTTT. This encodes CASSVRRLEDTIYF.

This chain links TRBV30 with TRBJ2-7; D may be TRBD1 or TRBD2 (6 bases each). Germline V CDR1 and CDR2: GTSNPN, SVGIG (reference sequence). The CDR3 totals 15 residues. Trimming stripped 0 bases from V and 0 bases from J, with 12 bases between. This chain's CDR3 is CAWSVRGGSSYEQYF. The CDR3 bases are TGTGCCTGGAGTGTACGAGGGGGGTCCTCCTACGAGCAGTACTTC.

The rearrangement joins TRBV4-2 to TRBJ2-4, with 8 bases aligning to TRBD2. Germline V gene lookup returns CDR1 LGHNA and CDR2 YNFKEQ. The CDR3 runs to 17 residues. Losses at the gene ends were 3 bases for V and 9 bases for J; bases not matched to a gene: 16. The DNA of the CDR3 is TGTGCCAGCAGCCAGGCGGTTGTGCTAGCGGGCGCCCCCATTCAGTACTTC. Translation: CASSQAVVLAGAPIQYF.

Here the CDR3 DNA reads TGCAGCGTTATAGGATGGAACACTGAAGCTTTCTTT. Its protein is CSVIGWNTEAFF. The J gene is TRBJ1-1, the V gene TRBV29-1; D gene uncertain. Looked up from germline, CDR1 is SQVTM and CDR2 is ANQGSEA. The CDR3 spans 12 residues. Trimming pared 5 bases from V and 1 base from J, leaving 8 bases between.

The chain has TRBV4-1 and TRBJ2-2; D gene uncertain. The CDR3 is 12 residues long. Trimming stripped 3 bases from V and 8 bases from J, with 7 bases between. CDR1 is MGHRA, CDR2 YSYEKL, per germline. The CDR3 bases are TGCGCCAGCAGCCAGGCTCTGGGGGAGCTGTTTTTT. It codes for CASSQALGELFF.

This chain joins TRBV7-2 and TRBJ1-1, with D unresolved. The CDR3 is made up of 13 amino acids. Trimming took 3 bases from V and 3 from J, leaving 8 bases between them. Germline V gene data show CDR1 as SGHTA and CDR2 as FQGNSA. This chain's CDR3 is CASSFRRDTEAFF. CDR3 nucleotide sequence: TGTGCCAGCAGCTTTCGGAGGGACACTGAAGCTTTCTTT.

The chain carries TRBV18 and TRBJ1-2; 8 bases match TRBD1. V trimming: 3 bases; J trimming: 5 bases; junction bases outside the gene matches: 8. Per the germline V gene, CDR1 is KGHSH and CDR2 is LQKENI. This CDR3 region has 15 residues. For the CDR3, the DNA is TGTGCCAGCTCACCGTCGACAGGGGTTGAATATGGCTACACCTTC. This translates into CASSPSTGVEYGYTF.

The J gene is TRBJ1-1, the V gene TRBV7-2, with 7 positions matching TRBD1. CDR1 is SGHTA and CDR2 is FQGNSA in the germline V gene. This CDR3 spans 15 amino acids. With 2 bases clipped from V and 3 bases from J, the junction kept 6 bases outside the gene matches. CDR3 protein: CASSLLGQGDTEAFF. DNA for the CDR3: TGTGCCAGCAGCTTACTCGGCCAGGGGGACACTGAAGCTTTCTTT. Filled out from reference TRBV7-2 and TRBJ1-1, the complete variable domain reads GAGVSQSPSNKVTEKGKDVELRCDPISGHTALYWYRQSLGQGLEFLIYFQGNSAPDKSGLPSDRFSAERTGGSVSTLTIQRTQQEDSAVYLCASSLLGQGDTEAFFGQGTRLTVV.

J is TRBJ1-6 and V is TRBV5-5; D not resolved. Germline CDR1 reads SGHKS; CDR2 reads YYEKEE (reference sequence). There are 14 residues in the CDR3. Trimming removed 3 bases at V and 7 bases at J, with 11 bases between. CDR3 nucleotide sequence: TGTGCCAGCAGCTCCTCAGGCTACAATTCACCCCTCCACTTT. Its translation is CASSSSGYNSPLHF.

This chain links TRBV19 with TRBJ2-1; 9 bases line up with TRBD1. Germline V gene lookup returns CDR1 LNHDA and CDR2 SQIVND (reference sequence). V dropped 6 bases and J dropped 6; count of bases not matched to a gene: 6. CDR3 size: 14 residues. The CDR3 DNA reads TGTGCCAGTAGGGAGACAGGGGGTTTCAATGAGCAGTTCTTC. It specifies CASRETGGFNEQFF.

V usage is TRBV18 and J usage is TRBJ1-1, with D possibly TRBD1 on 6 matching bases. CDR3 length: 15 residues. Trimming took 5 bases from V and 7 from J, leaving 20 bases between them. Germline V gives CDR1 KGHSH, CDR2 LQKENI. The chain's CDR3 is CASSEFSGGLGEAFF. The CDR3 DNA reads TGTGCCAGCTCAGAGTTTTCGGGGGGCCTGGGTGAAGCTTTCTTT.

The rearrangement uses TRBV18 and TRBJ1-1; 7 nucleotides line up with TRBD1. The CDR3 contains 13 residues. Trimming cost V 8 bases and J 0 bases; bases outside gene matches: 3. Germline V lookup: CDR1 KGHSH, CDR2 LQKENI. CDR3 DNA sequence: TGTGCCAGCACCACAGGGGTGAACACTGAAGCTTTCTTT. Translation gives CASTTGVNTEAFF.

This clone has a single count. The chain employs TRBV4-3 and TRBJ2-7; D is possibly TRBD1 (5 bases). There are 16 residues in the CDR3. Germline CDR1 LGHNA, CDR2 YSLEER. Trimming took 1 base from V and 3 from J, leaving 16 bases between them. The CDR3 region has the DNA TGCGCCAGCAGCCAAGGCCTTTCAGGGAATAACTACGAGCAGTACTTC. Translated: CASSQGLSGNNYEQYF.

This clone was observed a handful of times. The chain links TRBV9 to TRBJ2-5; 9 bases map to TRBD2. The CDR3 length is 18 residues. Per germline, CDR1 SGDLS and CDR2 YYNGEE. Unmatched junction bases numbered 14, after V lost 0 bases and J lost 5 bases. As DNA, the CDR3 is TGTGCCAGCAGCGTAGGGGCGGGGGGGCGGCAACGTTGGGAGACCCAGTACTTC. Protein product: CASSVGAGGRQRWETQYF.

CDR3 loop: CASRRQGLGAAEAFF. DNA of the CDR3: TGTGCCAGCAGGCGACAGGGGTTAGGGGCGGCTGAAGCTTTCTTT. The rearrangement links TRBV6-5 to TRBJ1-1, with 8 bases identical to TRBD1. The trim removed 6 bases at V and 6 bases at J, leaving 12 bases unmatched. This CDR3 region has 15 residues. Germline V gene data show CDR1 as MNHEY and CDR2 as SVGAGI.

The chain carries TRBV3-1 (or the pseudogene TRBV3-2) and TRBJ1-6; tentatively, D is TRBD1 (6 bases). Trimming took off 8 bases at V and 8 bases at J, with 10 bases between the two ends. The CDR3 covers 12 residues. The germline CDR1 and CDR2 sequences are LGHDT and YNNKEL (reference sequence). DNA of the CDR3: TGTGCCAGCGGGAAGGGGGATTCACCCCTCCACTTT. Amino acids: CASGKGDSPLHF.

This clone was seen once. The chain carries TRBV30 and TRBJ1-6, with D possibly being TRBD1 (6 bases). The germline V gene has CDR1 GTSNPN and CDR2 SVGIG (reference sequence). With 0 bases removed from V and 3 bases from J, the gap between germline ends came to 15 bases. CDR3 length: 17 amino acids. The CDR3 protein is CAWSVGGTPSYNSPLHF. The CDR3 DNA is TGTGCCTGGAGTGTAGGAGGGACACCTAGCTATAATTCACCCCTCCACTTT.

This clone was detected once. The chain carries TRBV3-1 (or the pseudogene TRBV3-2) and TRBJ1-2; 7 positions match TRBD1. The CDR3 loop spans 14 amino acids. Germline V lookup: CDR1 LGHDT, CDR2 YNNKEL (reference sequence). J gave up 1 base and V 1 base, and 0 bases lay outside the gene matches. The chain's CDR3 is CASSQGQGNYGYTF. DNA of the CDR3: TGTGCCAGCAGCCAAGGACAGGGTAACTATGGCTACACCTTC.

The chain carries TRBV19 and TRBJ1-1; 8 bases agree with TRBD1. V lost 5 bases and J lost 0; bases outside the gene matches: 8. Looked up from germline, CDR1 is LNHDA and CDR2 is SQIVND (reference sequence). The length of the CDR3 is 16 residues. The chain's CDR3 is CASSLPGGDMNTEAFF. DNA of the CDR3: TGTGCCAGTAGTCTACCAGGGGGCGACATGAACACTGAAGCTTTCTTT.

This rearrangement joins TRBV11-1 to TRBJ2-1; TRBD1 matches 10 bases. The CDR3 is made up of 15 amino acids. Germline V CDR1 and CDR2: SGHAT, FQDESV (reference sequence). J was trimmed by 9 bases and V by 2 bases; bases with no gene match: 7. The CDR3 nucleotides read TGTGCCAGCAGCTTACCAGGACAGGGGGTGGGTGAGCAGTTCTTC. Protein sequence: CASSLPGQGVGEQFF.

This chain uses TRBV11-2 with TRBJ2-7; 10 bases fit TRBD1. Germline trimming cut 2 bases from V and 5 bases from J; bases unmatched to any gene: 12. This CDR3 is built from 17 residues. The germline CDR1 and CDR2 sequences are SGHAT and FQNNGV. The DNA of the CDR3 is TGTGCCAGCAGCTTACGGGGGACAGGGGAGGTGAGGCACGAGCAGTACTTC. Translation: CASSLRGTGEVRHEQYF. The full variable domain, with the rest looked up from reference TRBV11-2 and TRBJ2-7, is EAGVAQSPRYKIIEKRQSVAFWCNPISGHATLYWYQQILGQGPKLLIQFQNNGVVDDSQLPKDRFSAERLKGVDSTLKIQPAKLEDSAVYLCASSLRGTGEVRHEQYFGPGTRLTVT.

This clone has only a few counts. The CDR3 sequence: CASSFDRPYEQYF. CDR3 bases: TGCGCCAGCAGCTTCGACAGGCCCTACGAGCAGTACTTC. J is TRBJ2-7 and V is TRBV5-1; possibly TRBD1 for D (6 bases). V was pared by 2 bases and J by 2 bases, with 8 bases between. This CDR3 contains 13 residues. Germline V lookup: CDR1 SGHRS, CDR2 YFSETQ.

This chain links TRBV13 with TRBJ1-6; D might be TRBD1 (6 bases). Trimming stripped 4 bases from V and 5 bases from J, with 9 bases between. Germline V gene sequence: CDR1 PRHDT, CDR2 FYEKMQ (reference sequence). CDR3 size: 14 residues. CDR3: CASSSRGNNSPLHF. CDR3 bases: TGTGCCAGCAGCTCCAGGGGAAATAATTCACCCCTCCACTTT. Using reference TRBV13 and TRBJ1-6 for the parts outside the CDR3, the full variable domain is AAGVIQSPRHLIKEKRETATLKCYPIPRHDTVYWYQQGPGQDPQFLISFYEKMQSDKGSIPDRFSAQQFSDYHSELNMSSLELGDSALYFCASSSRGNNSPLHFGNGTRLTVT.

This clone was detected only once. The genes are TRBV27 and TRBJ2-3; 10 bases are a match to TRBD1. Germline trimming cut 4 bases from V and 4 bases from J; bases unmatched to any gene: 8. Per germline, CDR1 MNHEY and CDR2 SMNVEV (reference sequence). The CDR3 runs 16 residues. Here the CDR3 DNA reads TGTGCCAGCAGTTACCGACAGGGGGCTAGGGCAGATACGCAGTATTTT. Translation: CASSYRQGARADTQYF.

The rearrangement joins TRBV10-3 to TRBJ1-2; weak D call: TRBD1 (5 bases). Trimming took off 3 bases at V and 0 bases at J, with 14 bases between the two ends. CDR1 is ENHRY, CDR2 SYGVKD, per germline. The CDR3 covers 16 residues. The CDR3 nucleotides are TGTGCCATCAGTGAAGTGACAGAACGAGCTAACTATGGCTACACCTTC. This translates into CAISEVTERANYGYTF.

CDR3 coding DNA: TGTGCTAGTGGTATCCTAGCGGGGGGAAGCTCCTACGAGCAGTACTTC. It codes for CASGILAGGSSYEQYF. This chain joins TRBV12-5 and TRBJ2-7; 11 nucleotides line up with TRBD2. This CDR3 is 16 amino acids long. Per germline, CDR1 LGHNT and CDR2 FRNRAP. V trimming: 5 bases; J trimming: 0 bases; junction bases outside the gene matches: 6.

The chain combines TRBV3-1 (or the pseudogene TRBV3-2) with TRBJ1-2; D might be TRBD1 (5 bases). CDR3 length: 15 residues. V lost 5 bases to trimming and J lost 3 bases, with 16 bases between them. Germline loops: CDR1 LGHDT, CDR2 YNNKEL (reference sequence). CDR3 residues: CASSRNRDGYYGYTF. CDR3 in DNA: TGTGCCAGCAGCAGAAACCGGGACGGGTACTATGGCTACACCTTC.